Below are 29 T cell receptor beta chains sequenced from a single sample in a study of T cell changes during pregnancy in multiple sclerosis. Clones were read by immunoSEQ multiplex PCR, and TCRdb kept only the in-frame ones, dropping some. The table includes 50,000 to 80,000 clones, more than 90% detected once. The specimen comprised peripheral blood, sampled in the second trimester of pregnancy. Receptors were obtained from a female donor with multiple sclerosis, enrolled in a pregnancy study.

CDR3 amino acids: CASNPLDGGRVQETQYF. For the CDR3, the DNA is TGTGCCAGCAATCCCCTTGATGGCGGGAGGGTCCAAGAGACCCAGTACTTC. The chain has TRBV28 and TRBJ2-5; 9 bases map to TRBD2. Per the germline V gene, CDR1 is MDHEN and CDR2 is SYDVKM. The CDR3 is 17 amino acids. The V and J ends lost 7 bases and 1 base, in that order; junction bases with no gene match: 13.

The chain is built from TRBV4-2 and TRBJ2-3; D is perhaps TRBD1 (6 bases). Trimming took off 4 bases at V and 6 bases at J, with 20 bases between the two ends. CDR1 LGHNA and CDR2 YNFKEQ come from the germline V gene. The CDR3 totals 16 residues. CDR3 sequence: CASSPAGGSLGDTQYF. CDR3 coding DNA: TGTGCCAGCAGCCCTGCTGGGGGCAGCCTCGGGGATACGCAGTATTTT.

J is TRBJ2-5 and V is TRBV19; 8 bases agree with TRBD1. The CDR3 covers 15 residues. Trimming cost V 3 bases and J 7 bases; bases outside gene matches: 10. In germline, CDR1 is LNHDA, CDR2 SQIVND (reference sequence). The chain's CDR3 is CASSIGQGSGGTQYF. The CDR3 coding sequence is TGTGCCAGTAGTATTGGACAGGGTTCAGGAGGGACCCAGTACTTC.

On this clone: The same CDR3 is also encoded by other DNA sequences in this sample. The chain combines TRBV29-1 with TRBJ1-2; no clear D. The CDR3 sequence is 13 residues long. The V and J ends lost 3 bases and 0 bases respectively, with 8 bases between them. Germline V gene sequence: CDR1 SQVTM, CDR2 ANQGSEA. CDR3: CSVDSVANYGYTF. CDR3 DNA sequence: TGCAGCGTTGACAGCGTAGCTAACTATGGCTACACCTTC.

This clone was seen just once. The chain recombines TRBV14 with TRBJ2-3; D not certain. Between the trimmed V and J ends, which lost 3 bases and 0 bases, there was a span of 16 bases. Germline CDR1 SGHDN, CDR2 FVKESK. The CDR3 has 17 residues. The chain's CDR3 is CASSHRPPTSSTDTQYF. The DNA of the CDR3 is TGTGCCAGCAGCCACAGACCACCGACATCTAGCACAGATACGCAGTATTTT.

The genes are TRBV5-4 and TRBJ2-3; 9 bases align to TRBD2. Germline V gene sequence: CDR1 SGHNT, CDR2 YYREEE (reference sequence). The V gene end was trimmed by 0 bases and the J gene end by 3 bases; junction bases not matched to a gene: 8. This CDR3 spans 17 amino acids. CDR3 DNA sequence: TGTGCCAGCAGCTTGGGGGTAGCGGGAGTGGGGACAGATACGCAGTATTTT. Amino acid sequence: CASSLGVAGVGTDTQYF. Full variable domain (missing parts from reference TRBV5-4 and TRBJ2-3): ETGVTQSPTHLIKTRGQQVTLRCSSQSGHNTVSWYQQALGQGPQFIFQYYREEENGRGNFPPRFSGLQFPNYSSELNVNALELDDSALYLCASSLGVAGVGTDTQYFGPGTRLTVL.

The genes are TRBV5-1 and TRBJ2-3; 10 bases agree with TRBD1. The CDR3 length is 18 residues. V lost 7 bases and J lost 2; bases outside the gene matches: 16. The germline V gene encodes CDR1 SGHRS and CDR2 YFSETQ. CDR3 in DNA: TGCGCCAGCGGTAATTTGGCCGGGGACAGGGGTACCACAGATACGCAGTATTTT. Protein sequence: CASGNLAGDRGTTDTQYF.

This sequence joins TRBV28 and TRBJ2-2; 7 bases are shared with TRBD1. J gave up 5 bases and V 10 bases, and 13 bases lay outside the gene matches. CDR3 length: 15 amino acids. Germline CDR1 is MDHEN and CDR2 is SYDVKM. The CDR3 is CATLKGGGGTGELFF. In DNA form, the CDR3 reads TGTGCCACCCTCAAAGGGGGCGGTGGAACCGGGGAGCTGTTTTTT.

V usage is TRBV5-4 and J usage is TRBJ1-2; D possibly corresponds to TRBD1 (5 bases). Trimming stripped 1 base from V and 4 bases from J, with 14 bases between. The CDR3 has 15 amino acids. Germline assignment: CDR1 SGHNT and CDR2 YYREEE (reference sequence). CDR3 coding DNA: TGTGCCAGCAGCTTGCCGCCAGGGACTGGCTATGGCTACACCTTC. This translates into CASSLPPGTGYGYTF.

The chain combines TRBV12-5 with TRBJ2-1, with 7 bases aligning to TRBD2. Germline CDR1 is LGHNT and CDR2 is FRNRAP. The CDR3 runs 16 residues. Trimming removed 0 bases from V and 2 bases from J; junction bases left unmatched: 4. The CDR3 protein is CASGLVVGRTYNEQFF. The CDR3 nucleotides are TGTGCTAGTGGTTTGGTAGTCGGGAGGACCTACAATGAGCAGTTCTTC.

This rearrangement joins TRBV5-1 to TRBJ2-5; tentative D call: TRBD1 (5 bases). Germline V gene sequence: CDR1 SGHRS, CDR2 YFSETQ. V gave up 4 bases and J gave up 1 base, with 11 bases separating them. This CDR3 contains 14 residues. CDR3 nucleotides: TGCGCCAGCAGCGCAACAGGTAGCCAAGAGACCCAGTACTTC. This encodes CASSATGSQETQYF.

This clone has a single count. The chain links TRBV28 to TRBJ1-2; the D is unclear. The CDR3 extends over 13 amino acids. Trimming cost V 1 base and J 6 bases, with 9 bases left between them. CDR1 is MDHEN, CDR2 SYDVKM, per germline. The CDR3 region has the DNA TGTGCCAGCAGTTTATATGTTATCCATGGCTACACCTTC. Amino acids: CASSLYVIHGYTF.

J is TRBJ2-1 and V is TRBV7-8; tentatively, D is TRBD1 (6 bases). Germline V gene sequence: CDR1 SGHVS, CDR2 FQNEAQ. There are 15 residues in the CDR3. Trimming left V 1 base short and J 7 bases short, with 14 bases between. The CDR3 reads CASSLGSMGTNEQFF. Here the CDR3 DNA reads TGTGCCAGCAGCTTAGGGTCCATGGGGACAAATGAGCAGTTCTTC.

The chain links TRBV18 to TRBJ2-7, with D possibly being TRBD2 (7 bases). CDR1 is KGHSH and CDR2 is LQKENI in the germline V gene. The CDR3 runs to 15 residues. V was cut by 1 base and J by 2 bases, with 12 bases left in between. The CDR3 DNA sequence: TGTGCCAGCTCACCACAGGGGGGGACGACCTACGAGCAGTACTTC. Translated: CASSPQGGTTYEQYF. Based on the CDR3 plus reference TRBV18 and TRBJ2-7, the full variable domain is NAGVMQNPRHLVRRRGQEARLRCSPMKGHSHVYWYRQLPEEGLKFMVYLQKENIIDESGMPKERFSAEFPKEGPSILRIQQVVRGDSAAYFCASSPQGGTTYEQYFGPGTRLTVT.

Worth noting for this clone: Other DNA sequences from this sample encode an identical CDR3 as well. V and J are TRBV29-1 and TRBJ2-6, with D tentatively TRBD1 (5 bases). V lost 5 bases, J lost 1 base, and 9 bases lay in between. There are 14 residues in the CDR3. Germline loops: CDR1 SQVTM, CDR2 ANQGSEA. Here the CDR3 reads CSVTPGSGANVLTF. The DNA of the CDR3 is TGCAGCGTTACCCCAGGGTCTGGGGCCAACGTCCTGACTTTC.

The chain joins TRBV7-9 to TRBJ2-2; D not resolved. The CDR3 runs to 15 residues. Germline CDR1 and CDR2: SEHNR and FQNEAQ (reference sequence). Trimming shortened V by 1 base and J by 1 base, and 7 bases separated the two germline ends. The CDR3 region is CASSLVSLNTGELFF. In DNA form, the CDR3 reads TGTGCCAGCAGCTTAGTGTCCCTGAACACCGGGGAGCTGTTTTTT.

The chain has TRBV7-8 and TRBJ1-4, with 7 positions matching TRBD1. This CDR3 contains 15 residues. Germline CDR1 SGHVS, CDR2 FQNEAQ. With V trimmed by 1 base and J by 5 bases, 4 bases remained unmatched. This chain's CDR3 is CASSLDGTENEKLFF. The CDR3 nucleotides are TGTGCCAGCAGCTTAGACGGGACAGAGAATGAAAAACTGTTTTTT.

The chain links TRBV19 to TRBJ2-2, with D maybe TRBD1 (6 bases). The V and J ends lost 5 bases and 5 bases respectively, with 12 bases between them. CDR3 length: 14 amino acids. Germline loops: CDR1 LNHDA, CDR2 SQIVND (reference sequence). CDR3 sequence: CASSWSGQTGELFF. The CDR3 nucleotides read TGTGCCAGTAGTTGGTCAGGACAGACCGGGGAGCTGTTTTTT.

The rearrangement links TRBV18 to TRBJ2-3, with a weak D call TRBD2 (7 bases). Germline CDR1 reads KGHSH; CDR2 reads LQKENI. CDR3 length equals 15 residues. Trimming pared 3 bases from V and 1 base from J, leaving 11 bases between. CDR3 DNA sequence: TGTGCCAGCTCACCGGGGGGGCCAGGCACAGATACGCAGTATTTT. It yields the protein CASSPGGPGTDTQYF.

This chain links TRBV9 with TRBJ2-4; the D gene is possibly TRBD2 (5 bases). The CDR3 loop spans 13 amino acids. Between the trimmed V and J ends, which lost 3 bases and 8 bases, there was a span of 12 bases. Germline CDR1 SGDLS, CDR2 YYNGEE. The chain's CDR3 is CASSGGSEDIQYF. In DNA form, the CDR3 reads TGTGCCAGCAGCGGTGGTAGCGAGGACATTCAGTACTTC.

In its sample, this clone was seen once. As DNA, the CDR3 is TGTGCCAGCAGGCCGGGACAGGCGGATCCCGGGGGATTCGGGCAGTTAGCCTATGGCTACACCTTC. As protein: CASRPGQADPGGFGQLAYGYTF. The gene calls are TRBV27 and TRBJ1-2; 8 nucleotides agree with TRBD1. V shed 6 bases, J shed 4 bases, and the junction held 31 bases outside the gene matches. The CDR3 runs 22 residues. Looked up from germline, CDR1 is MNHEY and CDR2 is SMNVEV (reference sequence).

This chain uses TRBV19 with TRBJ1-2, with D unresolved. Germline lookup yields CDR1 LNHDA and CDR2 SQIVND (reference sequence). V shed 5 bases and J shed 1 base, with 8 bases lying between them. The CDR3 consists of 13 residues. The CDR3 DNA sequence: TGTGCCAGTAGTCCCTCGGGTAACTATGGCTACACCTTC. Translating it yields CASSPSGNYGYTF.

The chain carries TRBV10-1 and TRBJ2-1; D possibly corresponds to TRBD2 (5 bases). This CDR3 is built from 13 residues. The germline gives CDR1 WNHNN, CDR2 SYGVQD (reference sequence). V lost 6 bases and J 11 bases, leaving 17 bases between the germline ends. The CDR3 sequence: CASSPIRERKQFF. As DNA, the CDR3 is TGCGCCAGCAGCCCCATTCGGGAACGGAAGCAGTTCTTC.

The rearrangement joins TRBV11-2 to TRBJ2-1; 7 bases are a match to TRBD1. Unmatched junction bases numbered 2, after V lost 5 bases and J lost 7 bases. Germline lookup yields CDR1 SGHAT and CDR2 FQNNGV. This CDR3 is built from 12 residues. The CDR3 loop is CASSKDRNEQFF. Here the CDR3 DNA reads TGTGCCAGCAGCAAGGACAGGAATGAGCAGTTCTTC.

The chain couples TRBV7-7 to TRBJ2-1, with 7 bases lining up with TRBD2. The CDR3 is made up of 16 amino acids. Germline CDR1 SSHAT, CDR2 FNYEAQ (reference sequence). The J segment lost 9 bases and the V segment lost 4 bases, leaving 15 bases of the junction unmatched. In DNA, the CDR3 is TGTGCCAGCAGCTCCACCGTGGCTAGCGGAAACGTTGAGCAGTTCTTC. Its translation: CASSSTVASGNVEQFF.

The chain recombines TRBV9 with TRBJ1-2; the D gene is possibly TRBD1 (5 bases). This CDR3 is 14 amino acids long. Trimming shortened V by 0 bases and J by 4 bases, and 10 bases separated the two germline ends. Germline CDR1 is SGDLS and CDR2 is YYNGEE. The CDR3 nucleotides are TGTGCCAGCAGCGTAGGACAGAAACTCTATGGCTACACCTTC. Translating gives CASSVGQKLYGYTF.

The chain combines TRBV19 with TRBJ1-5; D is unclear. Trimming pared 1 base from V and 0 bases from J, leaving 7 bases between. The germline CDR1 and CDR2 sequences are LNHDA and SQIVND (reference sequence). The CDR3 is 15 amino acids. The CDR3 sequence: CASSIGAASNQPQHF. CDR3 nucleotide sequence: TGTGCCAGTAGTATAGGGGCAGCTAGCAATCAGCCCCAGCATTTT.

This chain connects TRBV29-1 to TRBJ2-5; TRBD1 agrees at 7 bases. Looked up from germline, CDR1 is SQVTM and CDR2 is ANQGSEA. The CDR3 is made up of 14 amino acids. Trimming took 3 bases from V and 4 from J; bases not matched to a gene: 8. In DNA form, the CDR3 reads TGCAGCGTTGATAGCGAGACAGGGACAGAGACCCAGTACTTC. It codes for CSVDSETGTETQYF.

This chain connects TRBV29-1 to TRBJ2-7, with 12 positions matching TRBD1. CDR1 and CDR2 from the germline V gene are SQVTM and ANQGSEA. This CDR3 is built from 14 residues. The V segment lost 8 bases and the J segment 7 bases; nucleotides outside the gene matches: 12. This chain's CDR3 is CSPPSGQGAWEQYF. The CDR3 DNA follows: TGCAGCCCCCCCTCGGGACAGGGGGCATGGGAGCAGTACTTC.